The 18 T cell receptor beta chains below were found in one sample sequenced in a study of blood T cell repertoires in COVID-19. TCRdb's table, derived via immunoSEQ multiplex PCR, lists solely in-frame clones and lacks some. The sample includes about 280,000 clones, roughly 88% seen only once; the top ten take 9% to 9.5%. The sequenced sample was peripheral blood. The origin of the receptors is a man aged 18-30 years with active or convalescent COVID-19.

The chain employs TRBV7-3 and TRBJ1-1, with D uncertain. The CDR3 totals 13 residues. The V end lost 4 bases, the J end lost 4 bases, and 10 bases lay between the germline ends. Germline CDR1 SGHTA, CDR2 FQGTGA. For the CDR3, the DNA is TGTGCCAGCAGCTCCGAGGTTAGCACTGAAGCTTTCTTT. The encoded protein is CASSSEVSTEAFF.

V gene TRBV19 combines with J gene TRBJ1-5; D is ambiguous. From germline, CDR1 is LNHDA and CDR2 SQIVND (reference sequence). Between the trimmed V and J ends, which lost 5 bases and 4 bases, there was a span of 6 bases. The CDR3 is 12 amino acids. CDR3 nucleotide sequence: TGTGCCAGTAGTCCCGGGAATCAGCCCCAGCATTTT. This encodes CASSPGNQPQHF.

This clone was counted ten times or more. The chain is built from TRBV6-1 and TRBJ2-2; possible D gene TRBD2, 5 bases. Looked up from germline, CDR1 is MNHNS and CDR2 is SASEGT. The CDR3 consists of 15 residues. V was shortened by 2 bases and J by 1 base, with 8 bases between the two germline ends. CDR3 sequence: CASSELSGNTGELFF. CDR3 in DNA: TGTGCCAGCAGTGAATTAAGCGGGAACACCGGGGAGCTGTTTTTT.

The rearrangement uses TRBV9 and TRBJ2-1, with D possibly being TRBD2 (6 bases). CDR3 length: 15 residues. CDR1 SGDLS and CDR2 YYNGEE come from the germline V gene. V was pared by 3 bases and J by 1 base, with 11 bases between. DNA of the CDR3: TGTGCCAGCAGCGCAACGGGGGATTCCTACAATGAGCAGTTCTTC. Translation gives CASSATGDSYNEQFF.

The chain combines TRBV5-1 with TRBJ1-2; D is undetermined. Germline loops: CDR1 SGHRS, CDR2 YFSETQ. Trimming left V 4 bases short and J 7 bases short, with 17 bases between. This CDR3 region has 14 residues. The CDR3, as DNA: TGCGCCAGCAGCCCCGAGGGTGTGTCGGGTGGCTACACCTTC. This gives the protein CASSPEGVSGGYTF.

The chain is built from TRBV10-1 and TRBJ2-5, with TRBD1 matching 7 bases. The V gene end was trimmed by 0 bases and the J gene end by 4 bases; junction bases not matched to a gene: 2. The CDR3 has 14 amino acids. The V gene's germline CDR1 is WNHNN and CDR2 SYGVQD (reference sequence). CDR3 sequence reads: CASSESTGRETQYF. For the CDR3, the DNA is TGCGCCAGCAGTGAGTCGACAGGGAGAGAGACCCAGTACTTC.

The chain carries TRBV7-3 and TRBJ1-1, with a weak D call TRBD1 (6 bases). The CDR3 covers 12 residues. CDR1 SGHTA and CDR2 FQGTGA come from the germline V gene. Trimming removed 5 bases at V and 6 bases at J, with 10 bases between. CDR3 coding DNA: TGTGCCAGCAGCCAAGGGGGTCCTGAAGCTTTCTTT. Translated: CASSQGGPEAFF.

The rearrangement joins TRBV7-6 to TRBJ2-7; D may be TRBD1 (6 bases). The CDR3 extends over 15 amino acids. Trimming took 1 base from V and 5 from J, leaving 15 bases between them. Germline V gives CDR1 SGHVS, CDR2 FNYEAQ. The CDR3 nucleotides read TGTGCCAGCAGCTTAGATCTGACAGCAGGGGACGAGCAGTACTTC. This codes for CASSLDLTAGDEQYF.

This clone was counted once. J is TRBJ1-1 and V is TRBV15; no firm D call. The CDR3 contains 14 residues. Germline V gives CDR1 LNHNV, CDR2 YYDKDF (reference sequence). The V end was cut by 1 base, the J end by 0 bases, with 6 bases between. CDR3 DNA: TGTGCCACCAGCAGAGTGCAGGTGAACACTGAAGCTTTCTTT. The encoded protein is CATSRVQVNTEAFF.

The V gene is TRBV15, the J gene TRBJ1-3; D ambiguous. CDR1 LNHNV and CDR2 YYDKDF come from the germline V gene (reference sequence). CDR3 size: 15 residues. Trimming removed 4 bases at V and 0 bases at J, with 10 bases between. CDR3 DNA: TGTGCCACCAGCAAAGACGGGAGCTCTGGAAACACCATATATTTT. Its translation: CATSKDGSSGNTIYF.

The chain combines TRBV5-1 with TRBJ1-1; 7 bases map to TRBD1. V shed 1 base, J shed 5 bases, and the junction held 5 bases outside the gene matches. CDR3 length: 14 amino acids. Germline CDR1 SGHRS, CDR2 YFSETQ. The CDR3 reads CASSLLGGGTEAFF. The CDR3, as DNA: TGCGCCAGCAGCTTGTTAGGGGGCGGGACTGAAGCTTTCTTT.

This clone appeared many times. The chain links TRBV6-5 to TRBJ1-6; TRBD1 matches at 7 bases. Trimming cost V 11 bases and J 14 bases; bases outside gene matches: 15. CDR3 length: 13 residues. Germline CDR1 reads MNHEY; CDR2 reads SVGAGI. This CDR3 is CAGRTGQAGALHF. As DNA, the CDR3 is TGTGCCGGGAGAACAGGACAGGCCGGGGCCCTCCACTTT.

This chain joins TRBV7-9 and TRBJ2-3; 8 nucleotides match TRBD2. Germline CDR1 reads SEHNR; CDR2 reads FQNEAQ (reference sequence). Unmatched junction bases numbered 9, after V lost 5 bases and J lost 5 bases. The CDR3 totals 15 residues. The CDR3 bases are TGTGCCAGCAGCCCTCGGACTAGCCATGGAGATACGCAGTATTTT. It encodes CASSPRTSHGDTQYF.

CDR3 sequence (DNA): TGTGCCACCAGCACCTTGGACAGGGTAGATTATAGCAATCAGCCCCAGCATTTT. Translating it yields CATSTLDRVDYSNQPQHF. The chain has TRBV15 and TRBJ1-5; 8 positions match TRBD1. J was trimmed by 0 bases and V by 4 bases; bases with no gene match: 11. Germline lookup yields CDR1 LNHNV and CDR2 YYDKDF (reference sequence). The CDR3 is 18 amino acids.

This clone was observed a few times. V usage is TRBV2 and J usage is TRBJ1-2, with D unclear. V was shortened by 4 bases and J by 0 bases, with 9 bases between the two germline ends. The CDR3 contains 14 residues. Germline loops: CDR1 SNHLY, CDR2 FYNNEI. The CDR3 nucleotides read TGTGCCAGCAGTGGAGGAACTGCTAACTATGGCTACACCTTC. Translated, it gives CASSGGTANYGYTF.

The rearrangement uses TRBV5-1 and TRBJ2-7, with a weak D call TRBD1 (5 bases). V was clipped by 4 bases and J by 0 bases, with 14 bases between them. The germline CDR1 and CDR2 sequences are SGHRS and YFSETQ. This CDR3 comprises 15 residues. This chain's CDR3 is CASSPGHTISYEQYF. In DNA form, the CDR3 reads TGCGCCAGCAGCCCCGGACACACTATCTCCTACGAGCAGTACTTC.

V gene TRBV7-9 combines with J gene TRBJ2-7; D may be TRBD2 (5 bases). The germline V gene encodes CDR1 SEHNR and CDR2 FQNEAQ (reference sequence). This CDR3 is 16 amino acids long. Trimming left V 5 bases short and J 2 bases short, with 19 bases between. The CDR3 spells CASSPRLIGSTYEQYF. CDR3 coding DNA: TGTGCCAGCAGCCCCAGACTAATAGGATCCACCTACGAGCAGTACTTC.

The gene calls are TRBV27 and TRBJ1-5; 7 positions match TRBD1. CDR1 is MNHEY, CDR2 SMNVEV, per germline (reference sequence). V gave up 3 bases and J gave up 4 bases; unmatched junction bases: 12. This CDR3 is 17 amino acids long. CDR3 protein: CASSLSPGQNLNQPQHF. The CDR3 DNA sequence: TGTGCCAGCAGTTTGAGCCCGGGACAGAATCTGAATCAGCCCCAGCATTTT.